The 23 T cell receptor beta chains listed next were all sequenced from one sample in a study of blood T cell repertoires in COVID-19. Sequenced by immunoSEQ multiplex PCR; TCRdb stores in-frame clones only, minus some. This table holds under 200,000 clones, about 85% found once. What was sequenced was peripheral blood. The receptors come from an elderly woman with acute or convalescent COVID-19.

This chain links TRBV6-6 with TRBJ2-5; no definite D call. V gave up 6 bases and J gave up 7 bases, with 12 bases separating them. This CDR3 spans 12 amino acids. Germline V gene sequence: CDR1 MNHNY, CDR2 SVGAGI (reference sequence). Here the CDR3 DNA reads TGTGCCAGCAGATCCGAGGATTGGACCCAGTACTTC. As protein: CASRSEDWTQYF.

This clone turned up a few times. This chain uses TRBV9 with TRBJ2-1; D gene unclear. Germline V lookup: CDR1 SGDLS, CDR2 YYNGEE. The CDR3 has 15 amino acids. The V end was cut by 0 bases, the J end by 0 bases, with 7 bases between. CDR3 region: CASSVVDFSYNEQFF. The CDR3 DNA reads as TGTGCCAGCAGCGTAGTTGACTTCTCCTACAATGAGCAGTTCTTC. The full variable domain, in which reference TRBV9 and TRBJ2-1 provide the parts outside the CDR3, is DSGVTQTPKHLITATGQRVTLRCSPRSGDLSVYWYQQSLDQGLQFLIQYYNGEERAKGNILERFSAQQFPDLHSELNLSSLELGDSALYFCASSVVDFSYNEQFFGPGTRLTVL.

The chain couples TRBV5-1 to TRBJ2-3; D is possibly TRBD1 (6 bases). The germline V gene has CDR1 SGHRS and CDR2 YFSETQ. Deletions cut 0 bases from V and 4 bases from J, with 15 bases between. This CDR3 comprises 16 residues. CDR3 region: CASSLGQVRVPDTQYF. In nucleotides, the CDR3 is TGCGCCAGCAGCTTGGGACAGGTGAGGGTCCCAGATACGCAGTATTTT.

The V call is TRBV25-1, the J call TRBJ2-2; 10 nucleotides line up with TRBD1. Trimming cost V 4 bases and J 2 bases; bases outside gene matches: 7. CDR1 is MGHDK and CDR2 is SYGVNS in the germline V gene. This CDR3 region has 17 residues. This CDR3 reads CASSATGTGANTGELFF. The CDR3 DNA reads TGTGCCAGCAGTGCAACCGGGACAGGGGCCAACACCGGGGAGCTGTTTTTT.

As DNA, the CDR3 is TGCGCCAGCAGCCAAGACACCGGGACAGGGAGCGATACGCAGTATTTT. Protein: CASSQDTGTGSDTQYF. The V and J genes are TRBV4-1 and TRBJ2-3; 9 bases agree with TRBD1. The CDR3 has 16 residues. In germline, CDR1 is MGHRA, CDR2 YSYEKL. Trimming took 0 bases from V and 6 from J; bases not matched to a gene: 7.

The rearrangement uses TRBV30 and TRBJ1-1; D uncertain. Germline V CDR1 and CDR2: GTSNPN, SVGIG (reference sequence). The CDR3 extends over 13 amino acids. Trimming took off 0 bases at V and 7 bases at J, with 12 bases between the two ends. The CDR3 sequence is CAWSVEGRFEAFF. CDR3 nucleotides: TGTGCCTGGAGTGTAGAGGGCCGCTTTGAAGCTTTCTTT.

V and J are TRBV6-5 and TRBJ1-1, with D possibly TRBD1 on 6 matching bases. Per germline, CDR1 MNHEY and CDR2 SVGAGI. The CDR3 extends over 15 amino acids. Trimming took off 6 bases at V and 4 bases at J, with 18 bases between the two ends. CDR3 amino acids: CASSNRAGVRTEAFF. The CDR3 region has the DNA TGTGCCAGCAGCAACAGGGCAGGGGTTCGCACTGAAGCTTTCTTT.

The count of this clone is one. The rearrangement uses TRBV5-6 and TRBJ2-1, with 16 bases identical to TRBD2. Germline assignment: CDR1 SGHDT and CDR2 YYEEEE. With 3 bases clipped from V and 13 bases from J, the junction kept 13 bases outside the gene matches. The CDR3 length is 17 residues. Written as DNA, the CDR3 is TGTGCCAGCAGCTCGCCTCCGGGACTAGCGGGAGGGCGTGTACAGTTCTTC. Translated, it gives CASSSPPGLAGGRVQFF.

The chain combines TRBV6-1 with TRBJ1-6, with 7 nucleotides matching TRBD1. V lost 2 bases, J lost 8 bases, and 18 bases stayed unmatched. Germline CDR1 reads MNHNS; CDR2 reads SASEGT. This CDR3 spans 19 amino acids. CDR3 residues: CASSENLKQGLGMDSPLHF. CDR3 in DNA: TGTGCCAGCAGTGAAAACCTCAAACAGGGGTTAGGGATGGATTCACCCCTCCACTTT.

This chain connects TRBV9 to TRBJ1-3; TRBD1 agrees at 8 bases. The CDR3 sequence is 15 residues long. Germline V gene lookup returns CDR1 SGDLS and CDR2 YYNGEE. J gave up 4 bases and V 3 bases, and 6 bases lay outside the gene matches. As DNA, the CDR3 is TGTGCCAGCAGCGCCCGTGGACAGGGAGGAAACACCATATATTTT. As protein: CASSARGQGGNTIYF.

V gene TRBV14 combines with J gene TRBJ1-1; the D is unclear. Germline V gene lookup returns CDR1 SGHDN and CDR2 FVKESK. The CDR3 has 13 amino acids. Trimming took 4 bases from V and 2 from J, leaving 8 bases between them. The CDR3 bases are TGTGCCAGCAGCCCGATTCTAAACACTGAAGCTTTCTTT. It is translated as CASSPILNTEAFF.

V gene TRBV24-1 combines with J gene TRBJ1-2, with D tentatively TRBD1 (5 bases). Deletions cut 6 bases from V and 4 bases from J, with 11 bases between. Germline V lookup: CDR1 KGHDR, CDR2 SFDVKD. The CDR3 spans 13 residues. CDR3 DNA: TGTGCCACCAGTCTTGACAGTTTCTATGGCTACACCTTC. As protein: CATSLDSFYGYTF.

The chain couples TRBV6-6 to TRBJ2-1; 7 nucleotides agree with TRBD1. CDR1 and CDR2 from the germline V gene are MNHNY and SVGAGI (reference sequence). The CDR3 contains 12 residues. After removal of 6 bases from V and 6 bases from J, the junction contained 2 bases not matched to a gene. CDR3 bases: TGTGCCAGCAGCGCAGGGGGCAATGAGCAGTTCTTC. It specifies CASSAGGNEQFF.

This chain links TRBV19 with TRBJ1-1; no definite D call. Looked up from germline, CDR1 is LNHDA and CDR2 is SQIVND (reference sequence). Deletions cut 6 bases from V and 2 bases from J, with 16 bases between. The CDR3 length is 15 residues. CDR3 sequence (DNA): TGTGCCAGTAGCCTCCTTCCCGAGATAAACACTGAAGCTTTCTTT. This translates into CASSLLPEINTEAFF.

CDR3 bases: TGTGCCAGCTCACGAGGGACAGGGGGCGCCTACGAGCAGTACTTC. As protein: CASSRGTGGAYEQYF. The rearrangement links TRBV18 to TRBJ2-7; 12 nucleotides agree with TRBD1. V lost 4 bases to trimming and J lost 2 bases; unmatched junction nucleotides: 3. This CDR3 is 15 amino acids long. Germline V gene sequence: CDR1 KGHSH, CDR2 LQKENI.

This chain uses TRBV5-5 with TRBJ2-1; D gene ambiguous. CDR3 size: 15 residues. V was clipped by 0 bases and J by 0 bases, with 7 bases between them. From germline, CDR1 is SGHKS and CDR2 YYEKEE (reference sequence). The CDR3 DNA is TGTGCCAGCAGCTTGGACTCGTTCTCCTACAATGAGCAGTTCTTC. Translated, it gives CASSLDSFSYNEQFF. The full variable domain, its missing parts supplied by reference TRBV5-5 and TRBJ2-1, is DAGVTQSPTHLIKTRGQQVTLRCSPISGHKSVSWYQQVLGQGPQFIFQYYEKEERGRGNFPDRFSARQFPNYSSELNVNALLLGDSALYLCASSLDSFSYNEQFFGPGTRLTVL.

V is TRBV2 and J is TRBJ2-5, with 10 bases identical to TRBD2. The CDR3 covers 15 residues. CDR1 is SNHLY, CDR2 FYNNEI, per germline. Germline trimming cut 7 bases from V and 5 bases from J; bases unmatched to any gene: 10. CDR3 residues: CASKVDSGRGETQYF. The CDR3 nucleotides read TGTGCCAGCAAGGTGGACAGCGGGAGGGGCGAGACCCAGTACTTC.

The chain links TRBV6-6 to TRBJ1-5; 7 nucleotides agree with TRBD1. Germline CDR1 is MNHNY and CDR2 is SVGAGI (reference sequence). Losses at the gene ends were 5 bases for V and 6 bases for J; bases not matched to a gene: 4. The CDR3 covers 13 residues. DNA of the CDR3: TGTGCCAGCAGTACAGGGGAAGGTCAGCCCCAGCATTTT. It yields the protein CASSTGEGQPQHF.

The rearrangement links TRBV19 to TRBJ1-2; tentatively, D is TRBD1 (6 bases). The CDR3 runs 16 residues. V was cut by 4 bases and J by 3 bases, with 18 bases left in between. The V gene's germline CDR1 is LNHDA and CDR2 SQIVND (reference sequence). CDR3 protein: CASSTIDSRGDYGYTF. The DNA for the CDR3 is TGTGCCAGTAGTACCATTGATAGCAGGGGTGACTATGGCTACACCTTC.

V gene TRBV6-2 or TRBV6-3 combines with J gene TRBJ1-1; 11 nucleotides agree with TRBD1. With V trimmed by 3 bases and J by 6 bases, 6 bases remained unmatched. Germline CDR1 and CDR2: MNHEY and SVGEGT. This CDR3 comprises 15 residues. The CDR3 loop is CASSYGDRGSPEAFF. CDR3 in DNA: TGTGCCAGCAGTTATGGGGACAGGGGGTCCCCTGAAGCTTTCTTT.

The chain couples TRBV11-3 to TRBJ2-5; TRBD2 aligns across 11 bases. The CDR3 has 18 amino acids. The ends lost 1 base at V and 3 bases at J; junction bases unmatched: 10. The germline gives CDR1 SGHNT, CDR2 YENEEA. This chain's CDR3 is CASSLGLAGGRREETQYF. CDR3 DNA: TGTGCCAGCAGCTTAGGTCTAGCGGGGGGAAGAAGGGAAGAGACCCAGTACTTC.

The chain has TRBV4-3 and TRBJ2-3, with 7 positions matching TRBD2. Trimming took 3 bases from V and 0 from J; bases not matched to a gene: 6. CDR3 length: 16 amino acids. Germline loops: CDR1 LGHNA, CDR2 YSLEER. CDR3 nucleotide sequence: TGCGCCAGCAGCCAGGGGCTAGCGGATAGCACAGATACGCAGTATTTT. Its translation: CASSQGLADSTDTQYF.

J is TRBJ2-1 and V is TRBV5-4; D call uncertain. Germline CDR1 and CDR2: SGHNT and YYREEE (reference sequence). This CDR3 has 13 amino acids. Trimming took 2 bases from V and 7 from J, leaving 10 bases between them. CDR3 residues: CASSFSVVNEQFF. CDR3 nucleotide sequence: TGTGCCAGCAGCTTCAGTGTGGTAAATGAGCAGTTCTTC.